These T cell receptor beta chains were read from a single sample in a study of cytomegalovirus exposure and HLA in healthy donors. Sequencing was performed with immunoSEQ multiplex PCR; in TCRdb, only in-frame clones are kept and a portion is missing. Of 80,000 or so clones detected, 62% appear once; the ten largest clones hold roughly 4.4%. Sequencing was done on a sample of PBMCs. The receptors come from a male donor in good health and CMV-seropositive. The CDR3 runs from the conserved cysteine through the conserved F or W. Fields, in order: clone size, D gene, J gene, V gene, CDR3 protein, CDR3 DNA. The D gene is left open where the match is weak. Expanded clones get a size class; other rows say once, few or many, or leave the size out.

>-|-|TRBJ2-2|TRBV5-4
CASSLGTFNTGELFF
TGTGCCAGCAGCTTAGGGACTTTTAATACCGGGGAGCTGTTTTTT
>-|TRBD1|TRBJ1-3|TRBV9
CASSVGGTDSGNTIYF
TGTGCCAGCAGCGTAGGAGGGACAGACTCTGGAAACACCATATATTTT
>-|-|TRBJ2-1|TRBV28
CASSFEGGSYNEQFF
TGTGCCAGCAGTTTTGAAGGAGGCTCCTACAATGAGCAGTTCTTC
>-|TRBD2|TRBJ2-1|TRBV29-1
CSAKTSGGVGNEQFF
TGCAGCGCCAAGACTAGCGGGGGGGTAGGGAATGAGCAGTTCTTC
>few|TRBD2|TRBJ2-2|TRBV5-1
CASSLTSGRRRELFF
TGCGCCAGCAGCTTGACTAGCGGGAGACGCCGGGAGCTGTTTTTT
>-|-|TRBJ2-3|TRBV7-9
CSRAGSTDTQYF
TGTTCCAGGGCTGGTAGCACAGATACGCAGTATTTT
>-|TRBD1|TRBJ1-3|TRBV5-1
CASSLRASGQGALRGNTIYF
TGCGCCAGCAGCTTGCGAGCCTCGGGACAGGGGGCGCTAAGGGGAAACACCATATATTTT
>-|-|TRBJ1-3|TRBV4-1
CASSQEGGLRGNTIYF
TGCGCCAGCAGCCAAGAGGGGGGACTACGAGGAAACACCATATATTTT
>medium-sized|-|TRBJ1-5|TRBV2
CASSETDSNQPQHF
TGTGCCAGCAGTGAAACAGATAGCAATCAGCCCCAGCATTTT
>-|TRBD2|TRBJ2-1|TRBV27
CASSRGGARPHNEQFF
TGTGCCAGCAGCCGGGGAGGGGCCCGACCTCACAATGAGCAGTTCTTC
>many|-|TRBJ1-5|TRBV6-5
CASSQVKADNQPQHF
TGTGCCAGCAGCCAGGTTAAGGCAGATAATCAGCCCCAGCATTTT
>-|-|TRBJ2-1|TRBV5-5
CASSLGGGAYNEQFF
TGTGCCAGCAGCTTGGGTGGGGGCGCTTACAATGAGCAGTTCTTC
>few|-|TRBJ1-1|TRBV19
CASSIQATEAFF
TGTGCCAGTAGTATACAGGCCACTGAAGCTTTCTTT
>-|TRBD1|TRBJ1-4|TRBV29-1
CSVGRGTGAEKLFF
TGCAGCGTGGGGAGAGGGACAGGCGCTGAAAAACTGTTTTTT
>once|TRBD2|TRBJ2-3|TRBV19
CASSIRGSGSFADTQYF
TGTGCCAGTAGTATTCGCGGTAGCGGGAGCTTCGCAGATACGCAGTATTTT
>-|TRBD1|TRBJ1-5|TRBV10-3
CAISGGQGGNQPQHF
TGTGCCATCAGCGGAGGACAGGGTGGCAATCAGCCCCAGCATTTT
>-|-|TRBJ2-5|TRBV18
CASSPRNAGLGETQYF
TGTGCCAGCTCACCACGGAACGCGGGCTTAGGAGAGACCCAGTACTTC
>-|-|TRBJ2-3|TRBV7-9
CASSPMTSAIFTDTQYF
TGTGCCAGCAGCCCGATGACTAGTGCCATCTTCACAGATACGCAGTATTTT
>-|TRBD1|TRBJ1-2|TRBV15
CATSKGNSGTANYGYTF
TGTGCCACCAGCAAGGGAAATTCTGGGACAGCTAACTATGGCTACACCTTC
>-|-|TRBJ1-5|TRBV27
CASSLSGVISNQPQHF
TGTGCCAGCAGTTTATCCGGGGTCATTAGCAATCAGCCCCAGCATTTT
>-|TRBD1|TRBJ1-2|TRBV6-6
CASSPRQGPRDGYTF
TGTGCCAGCAGTCCCCGACAGGGGCCAAGGGATGGCTACACCTTC
>-|-|TRBJ1-1|TRBV6-1
CASSDIPNTEAFF
TGCGCCAGCAGTGACATCCCGAACACTGAAGCTTTCTTT
>once|-|TRBJ2-5|TRBV10-3
CAIAGSKETQYF
TGTGCCATCGCAGGGTCTAAGGAGACCCAGTACTTC
>-|TRBD1|TRBJ2-5|TRBV7-2
CASSEDRLQETQYF
TGTGCCAGCAGCGAGGACAGGTTGCAAGAGACCCAGTACTTC
>-|TRBD1|TRBJ1-1|TRBV18
CASSTGQGKVAEAFF
TGTGCCAGCTCCACCGGACAGGGGAAAGTCGCTGAAGCTTTCTTT
>few|TRBD1|TRBJ2-7|TRBV28
CASYTGQGSYEQYF
TGTGCCAGCTATACGGGACAGGGTTCCTACGAGCAGTACTTC
>once|-|TRBJ1-5|TRBV5-1
CASSLEGAGYQPQHF
TGCGCCAGCAGCTTGGAAGGGGCCGGTTATCAGCCCCAGCATTTT
>-|-|TRBJ2-2|TRBV19
CASSTSSPRTATTGELFF
TGTGCCAGTAGTACCTCCTCGCCTCGGACAGCAACAACCGGGGAGCTGTTTTTT
>-|-|TRBJ2-3|TRBV27
CASSLSAVPSTDTQYF
TGTGCCAGCAGTTTATCGGCAGTACCTAGCACAGATACGCAGTATTTT
>-|-|TRBJ1-4|TRBV28
CASSGGGPGVHEKLFF
TGTGCCAGCAGCGGGGGAGGGCCTGGAGTGCATGAAAAACTGTTTTTT
>-|TRBD2|TRBJ2-3|TRBV19
CASSIVGGAGTDTQYF
TGTGCCAGTAGTATAGTGGGAGGGGCCGGCACAGATACGCAGTATTTT
>-|-|TRBJ1-1|TRBV7-2
CASSPGNGIGTEAFF
TGTGCCAGCAGCCCCGGAAACGGGATTGGCACTGAAGCTTTCTTT
>-|TRBD1|TRBJ2-1|TRBV18
CASSQSDRAYNEQFF
TGTGCCAGCTCACAATCGGACAGGGCCTACAATGAGCAGTTCTTC
>-|TRBD1|TRBJ2-5|TRBV28
CASSTRRDRGQETQYF
TGTGCCAGCAGTACCAGACGGGACAGGGGTCAAGAGACCCAGTACTTC
>once|-|TRBJ2-1|TRBV7-6
CASSFSSGSSYNEQFF
TGTGCCAGCAGCTTTTCCTCCGGGAGCTCCTACAATGAGCAGTTCTTC
>once|-|TRBJ1-1|TRBV12-5
CASGSLPLGGGNTEAFF
TGTGCTAGTGGTTCTCTCCCATTGGGAGGAGGGAACACTGAAGCTTTCTTT
>few|-|TRBJ2-7|TRBV27
CASSFSRSYYEQYF
TGTGCCAGCAGTTTCAGCAGGTCCTACTACGAGCAGTACTTC
>-|TRBD2|TRBJ2-1|TRBV15
CATSPGATSGINEQFF
TGTGCCACCAGCCCCGGGGCGACTAGCGGGATCAATGAGCAGTTCTTC
>-|-|TRBJ1-1|TRBV2
CASSGSLNRKNTEAFF
TGTGCCAGCAGTGGGTCCCTTAACAGGAAGAACACTGAAGCTTTCTTT
>-|-|TRBJ2-5|TRBV5-4
CASSLGTVGETQYF
TGTGCCAGCAGCCTAGGGACTGTGGGAGAGACCCAGTACTTC
>-|TRBD1|TRBJ2-3|TRBV28
CASSLSGQGADTQYF
TGTGCCAGCAGCCTGTCGGGACAGGGCGCAGATACGCAGTATTTT
>-|TRBD2|TRBJ2-7|TRBV10-3
CAISEFSGTSRYEQYF
TGTGCCATCAGTGAGTTTTCCGGGACTAGCAGGTACGAGCAGTACTTC
>once|TRBD1|TRBJ1-3|TRBV25-1
CASSTGTGARSGNTIYF
TGTGCCAGCAGTACCGGGACAGGGGCGAGATCTGGAAACACCATATATTTT
>-|-|TRBJ1-2|TRBV5-1
CASSSDSSLYGYTF
TGCGCCAGCAGCTCGGACAGTTCCCTCTATGGCTACACCTTC
>-|-|TRBJ1-3|TRBV6-1
CASSVSQSSGNTIYF
TGTGCCAGCAGTGTTAGCCAGAGCTCTGGAAACACCATATATTTT
>-|-|TRBJ2-5|TRBV6-1
CASSLLRTNQETQYF
TGTGCCAGCAGTTTACTCAGGACTAACCAAGAGACCCAGTACTTC
>-|TRBD2|TRBJ2-7|TRBV5-4
CASSRTSGTSSYEQYF
TGTGCCAGCAGCCGGACTAGCGGGACTAGCTCCTACGAGCAGTACTTC
>-|-|TRBJ2-2|TRBV28
CASSSLGGTGELFF
TGTGCCAGCAGTTCCCTAGGGGGCACCGGGGAGCTGTTTTTT
>-|-|TRBJ2-3|TRBV4-3
CASSQLTGSDTQYF
TGCGCCAGCAGCCAACTCACAGGGTCCGATACGCAGTATTTT